Each of the 27 T cell receptor beta chains below was sequenced from the same sample in a study of vaccination effects on CD4 cells after COVID-19. Profiled with immunoSEQ multiplex PCR; TCRdb holds only in-frame clones, not every one. Of more than 40,000 clones detected, 65% to 75% appear once; the ten largest clones hold more than 13%. Viral peptide pool expansion of antigen-specific CD4+ T cells preceded sequencing in the ViraFEST assay. A 10-day culture period preceded the isolation of CD4+ T cells. Two-dose vaccination with either BNT162b2 or mRNA-1273 was given to the participants. These receptors have no known antigen. Specimen: CD4+ T cells from PBMCs cultured with HCoV-OC43 spike peptides, collected after COVID-19 vaccination. The subset is: HCoV-OC43 spike overlapping peptide pool stimulation. The receptors derive from a human donor who received a COVID-19 vaccine.

This clone was observed a handful of times. The chain recombines TRBV24-1 with TRBJ1-5, with a tentative D call TRBD1 (6 bases). Germline CDR1 and CDR2: KGHDR and SFDVKD. This CDR3 has 17 amino acids. Trimming shortened V by 3 bases and J by 6 bases, and 20 bases separated the two germline ends. CDR3 loop: CATSDGGTWGAGQPQHF. DNA of the CDR3: TGTGCCACCAGTGATGGGGGCACCTGGGGGGCCGGTCAGCCCCAGCATTTT.

The table lists this clone with a few counts. V gene TRBV13 combines with J gene TRBJ2-5, with D maybe TRBD2 (5 bases). V lost 0 bases, J lost 3 bases, and 14 bases lay in between. The germline V gene has CDR1 PRHDT and CDR2 FYEKMQ (reference sequence). CDR3 size: 16 residues. The CDR3 DNA reads TGTGCCAGCAGCTTAGGCCCCGGTACTAGGAAAGAGACCCAGTACTTC. Translation: CASSLGPGTRKETQYF.

The chain is built from TRBV24-1 and TRBJ2-1, with TRBD2 matching 8 bases. The CDR3 spans 14 residues. Trimming cost V 0 bases and J 12 bases; bases outside gene matches: 6. Per the germline V gene, CDR1 is KGHDR and CDR2 is SFDVKD. In DNA, the CDR3 is TGTGCCACCAGTGATTTGGCGGGAGGTCGGGTGCAGTTCTTC. Encoded protein: CATSDLAGGRVQFF.

This clone was seen a few times. The chain employs TRBV2 and TRBJ1-5; 9 nucleotides line up with TRBD1. The CDR3 has 15 amino acids. The germline V gene encodes CDR1 SNHLY and CDR2 FYNNEI. Losses at the gene ends were 6 bases for V and 4 bases for J; bases not matched to a gene: 7. CDR3 bases: TGTGCCAGCAGGGATGGGACAGGGATTAATCAGCCCCAGCATTTT. As protein: CASRDGTGINQPQHF.

The rearrangement links TRBV3-1 (or the pseudogene TRBV3-2) to TRBJ1-1, with D unclear. The CDR3 length is 17 residues. CDR1 LGHDT and CDR2 YNNKEL come from the germline V gene (reference sequence). V shed 0 bases and J shed 1 base, with 15 bases lying between them. The chain's CDR3 is CASSQDRAKVANTEAFF. CDR3 in DNA: TGTGCCAGCAGCCAAGATAGGGCGAAGGTCGCGAACACTGAAGCTTTCTTT.

This clone was seen only a few times. The rearrangement links TRBV3-1 (or the pseudogene TRBV3-2) to TRBJ1-2, with D uncertain. The CDR3 runs 15 residues. Germline CDR1 reads LGHDT; CDR2 reads YNNKEL (reference sequence). V lost 7 bases and J 4 bases, leaving 19 bases between the germline ends. Here the CDR3 DNA reads TGTGCCAGCAACCCAGGACCAATTAAAGGCTATGGCTACACCTTC. It is translated as CASNPGPIKGYGYTF.

This chain joins TRBV2 and TRBJ2-5, with no clear D. Trimming left V 6 bases short and J 4 bases short, with 12 bases between. The CDR3 has 13 amino acids. Germline V gene sequence: CDR1 SNHLY, CDR2 FYNNEI. The CDR3 loop is CASRGLNPETQYF. CDR3 coding DNA: TGTGCCAGCAGGGGTTTGAACCCAGAGACCCAGTACTTC.

This chain joins TRBV19 and TRBJ1-1; no firm D call. This CDR3 spans 13 amino acids. Germline V CDR1 and CDR2: LNHDA, SQIVND (reference sequence). The V and J ends lost 5 bases and 0 bases respectively, with 7 bases between them. CDR3 protein: CASSVYVNTEAFF. In nucleotides, the CDR3 is TGTGCCAGTAGTGTTTACGTGAACACTGAAGCTTTCTTT.

CDR3: CASKDRLDYNEQFF. The DNA for the CDR3 is TGTGCCAGTAAGGATAGACTTGACTACAATGAGCAGTTCTTC. The chain is built from TRBV19 and TRBJ2-1, with D hard to call. From germline, CDR1 is LNHDA and CDR2 SQIVND (reference sequence). The V and J ends lost 7 bases and 3 bases respectively, with 13 bases between them. CDR3 length: 14 amino acids.

This clone was detected only a few times. The chain uses TRBV2 and TRBJ2-1, with D hard to call. The germline V gene has CDR1 SNHLY and CDR2 FYNNEI. Trimming took 2 bases from V and 6 from J, leaving 11 bases between them. The CDR3 totals 14 residues. The chain's CDR3 is CASSEILVSNEQFF. The CDR3 DNA follows: TGTGCCAGCAGTGAAATTTTAGTTTCCAATGAGCAGTTCTTC.

Judged by abundance, this clone is medium-sized (0.01 to 0.1%). The J gene is TRBJ2-3, the V gene TRBV11-2; 8 bases agree with TRBD2. Germline V gives CDR1 SGHAT, CDR2 FQNNGV. The V and J ends lost 1 base and 5 bases, in that order; junction bases with no gene match: 8. The CDR3 extends over 16 amino acids. This CDR3 is CASSLAGGPRVDTQYF. For the CDR3, the DNA is TGTGCCAGCAGCTTAGCGGGAGGGCCGCGGGTAGATACGCAGTATTTT.

This chain joins TRBV9 and TRBJ2-3, with D hard to call. Trimming pared 4 bases from V and 0 bases from J, leaving 9 bases between. Germline values: CDR1 SGDLS, CDR2 YYNGEE. The CDR3 extends over 14 amino acids. This CDR3 is CASSLRVSTDTQYF. The CDR3 DNA reads TGTGCCAGCAGCTTACGGGTTAGCACAGATACGCAGTATTTT.

Only a few counts were recorded for this clone. The chain joins TRBV7-9 to TRBJ1-6; D is unresolved. CDR1 SEHNR and CDR2 FQNEAQ come from the germline V gene (reference sequence). The germline V and J ends were trimmed by 1 base and 3 bases, with 4 bases remaining between them. The CDR3 has 14 residues. The CDR3 reads CASSLDVYNSPLHF. The CDR3 DNA reads as TGTGCCAGCAGCTTAGACGTCTATAATTCACCCCTCCACTTT.

This chain connects TRBV6-5 to TRBJ2-1; 7 nucleotides agree with TRBD2. The CDR3 runs to 14 residues. Germline values: CDR1 MNHEY, CDR2 SVGAGI. The trim removed 6 bases at V and 1 base at J, leaving 3 bases unmatched. CDR3 bases: TGTGCCAGCAGACCGGGGGGATCCTACAATGAGCAGTTCTTC. Translation: CASRPGGSYNEQFF.

The V and J genes are TRBV7-2 and TRBJ2-3; D is uncertain. Trimming shortened V by 1 base and J by 5 bases, and 13 bases separated the two germline ends. Germline CDR1 is SGHTA and CDR2 is FQGNSA. The CDR3 spans 15 residues. In DNA form, the CDR3 reads TGTGCCAGCAGCTTAGGCGGTCCTCTCGGAGATACGCAGTATTTT. Translated: CASSLGGPLGDTQYF.

This chain connects TRBV15 to TRBJ1-1, with D possibly being TRBD1 (5 bases). The ends were cut back, 3 bases at V and 5 bases at J, with 10 bases in the middle. The CDR3 extends over 13 amino acids. Per the germline V gene, CDR1 is LNHNV and CDR2 is YYDKDF (reference sequence). CDR3 coding DNA: TGTGCCACCAGCAGTACGGGGGGGACTGAAGCTTTCTTT. It yields the protein CATSSTGGTEAFF.

The chain has TRBV2 and TRBJ1-1; the D is unclear. V lost 5 bases to trimming and J lost 7 bases, with 14 bases between them. CDR3 length equals 13 residues. Germline lookup yields CDR1 SNHLY and CDR2 FYNNEI. The CDR3 DNA is TGTGCCAGCAGTCTGTACGGAGCTAGTGAAGCTTTCTTT. It encodes CASSLYGASEAFF.

This clone was seen only once. The chain recombines TRBV13 with TRBJ2-3; perhaps TRBD2 as D (5 bases). Between the trimmed V and J ends, which lost 4 bases and 13 bases, there was a span of 12 bases. CDR1 PRHDT and CDR2 FYEKMQ come from the germline V gene (reference sequence). The CDR3 has 11 amino acids. The CDR3 DNA is TGTGCCAGCAGCTCCGGGGAAACCAAGTATTTT. Translation gives CASSSGETKYF.

This rearrangement joins TRBV3-1 (or the pseudogene TRBV3-2) to TRBJ1-2; tentatively, D is TRBD1 (5 bases). V was trimmed by 6 bases and J by 4 bases, leaving 9 bases between them. The CDR3 totals 12 residues. Germline V CDR1 and CDR2: LGHDT, YNNKEL (reference sequence). CDR3 in amino acids: CASSSQGYGYTF. In DNA, the CDR3 is TGTGCCAGCAGTTCCCAGGGCTATGGCTACACCTTC.

The V and J genes are TRBV19 and TRBJ2-3, with 8 bases lining up with TRBD2. V dropped 5 bases and J dropped 1; count of bases not matched to a gene: 2. CDR3 length: 14 amino acids. The V gene's germline CDR1 is LNHDA and CDR2 SQIVND (reference sequence). The CDR3 protein is CASSRGGRTDTQYF. CDR3 DNA sequence: TGTGCCAGTAGTCGGGGGGGCCGCACAGATACGCAGTATTTT.

The chain recombines TRBV7-9 with TRBJ1-4; D gene unclear. Per the germline V gene, CDR1 is SEHNR and CDR2 is FQNEAQ (reference sequence). Deletions cut 5 bases from V and 8 bases from J, with 18 bases between. The CDR3 is 15 residues long. The CDR3 reads CASSPRTTQREKLFF. CDR3 bases: TGTGCCAGCAGCCCACGGACCACCCAGAGGGAAAAACTGTTTTTT.

The V call is TRBV20-1, the J call TRBJ2-1, with D tentatively TRBD2 (6 bases). The CDR3 totals 12 residues. Per germline, CDR1 DFQATT and CDR2 SNEGSKA (reference sequence). Trimming took 3 bases from V and 6 from J, leaving 9 bases between them. The CDR3 is CSASRDSNEQFF. CDR3 bases: TGCAGTGCTAGTCGGGACTCCAATGAGCAGTTCTTC.

In its sample, this clone was seen a few times. The genes are TRBV9 and TRBJ1-1; D is uncertain. The V end was cut by 2 bases, the J end by 1 base, with 6 bases between. The CDR3 is 13 amino acids. Germline V gene data show CDR1 as SGDLS and CDR2 as YYNGEE. CDR3 residues: CASSVRANTEAFF. The CDR3 DNA reads TGTGCCAGCAGCGTCCGAGCGAACACTGAAGCTTTCTTT.

This chain joins TRBV20-1 and TRBJ1-5; D gene unclear. Germline CDR1 reads DFQATT; CDR2 reads SNEGSKA (reference sequence). This CDR3 has 15 residues. Trimming removed 3 bases at V and 3 bases at J, with 15 bases between. The CDR3 loop reads CSASKGQAINQPQHF. CDR3 nucleotides: TGCAGTGCTAGTAAGGGTCAGGCGATCAATCAGCCCCAGCATTTT.

V gene TRBV18 combines with J gene TRBJ1-2; TRBD1 is a possible D gene (6 bases). Germline CDR1 is KGHSH and CDR2 is LQKENI. Trimming shortened V by 5 bases and J by 6 bases, and 13 bases separated the two germline ends. CDR3 length: 13 amino acids. CDR3 protein: CASSTGQLNGYTF. DNA of the CDR3: TGTGCCAGCTCAACCGGACAGCTTAATGGCTACACCTTC.

The rearrangement joins TRBV14 to TRBJ2-3; D is perhaps TRBD1 or TRBD2 (5 bases each). CDR1 SGHDN and CDR2 FVKESK come from the germline V gene. This CDR3 contains 15 residues. V lost 3 bases and J 4 bases, leaving 14 bases between the germline ends. In DNA form, the CDR3 reads TGTGCCAGCAGCCACCGGGGCCAAGGAGCAGATACGCAGTATTTT. Protein sequence: CASSHRGQGADTQYF.

The chain has TRBV7-9 and TRBJ2-1; D unresolved. The CDR3 has 11 residues. Germline V gene data show CDR1 as SEHNR and CDR2 as FQNEAQ (reference sequence). The CDR3 DNA follows: TGTGTGGCTAGCTCCTACAATGAGCAGTTCTTC. Translating it yields CVASSYNEQFF. Looking up the rest from reference TRBV7-9 and TRBJ2-1 gives the full variable domain: DTGVSQNPRHKITKRGQNVTFRCDPISEHNRLYWYRQTLGQGPEFLTYFQNEAQLEKSRLLSDRFSAERPKGSFSTLEIQRTEQGDSAMYLCVASSYNEQFFGPGTRLTVL.